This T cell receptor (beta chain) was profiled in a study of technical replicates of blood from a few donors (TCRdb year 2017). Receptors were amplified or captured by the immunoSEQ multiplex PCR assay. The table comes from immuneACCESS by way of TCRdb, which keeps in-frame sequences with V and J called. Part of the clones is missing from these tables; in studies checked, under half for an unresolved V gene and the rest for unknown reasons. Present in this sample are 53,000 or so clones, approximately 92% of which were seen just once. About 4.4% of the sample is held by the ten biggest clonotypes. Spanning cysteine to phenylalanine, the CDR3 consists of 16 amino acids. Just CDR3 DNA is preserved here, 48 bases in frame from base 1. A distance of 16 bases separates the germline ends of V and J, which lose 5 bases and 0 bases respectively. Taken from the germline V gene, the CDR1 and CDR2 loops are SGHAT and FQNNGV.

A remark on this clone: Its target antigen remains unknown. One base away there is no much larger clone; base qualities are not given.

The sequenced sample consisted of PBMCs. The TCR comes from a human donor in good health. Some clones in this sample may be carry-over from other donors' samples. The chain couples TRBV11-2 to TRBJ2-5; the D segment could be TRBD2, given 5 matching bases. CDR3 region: CASSLTGGGYQETQYF. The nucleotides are TGTGCCAGCAGCCTAACCGGTGGCGGGTACCAAGAGACCCAGTACTTC.